These T cell receptor beta chains were read from a single sample in a study of cytomegalovirus exposure and HLA in healthy donors. Sequenced by immunoSEQ multiplex PCR; TCRdb stores in-frame clones only, minus some. The sample lists roughly 140,000 clones; about three fifths were seen once. Sequencing input: PBMCs. Receptor source: a woman in her sixties or seventies in good health and CMV-seropositive. Each CDR3 is given with its conserved first and last residue. A D gene is named only where the DNA matches it firmly. A row's size may be missing; if present it is once, few, many or a size class.

CDR3 protein,CDR3 DNA,J gene,clone size,V gene,D gene
CASSEAGQRDYEQYF,TGTGCCAGCAGTGAGGCGGGACAGAGAGACTACGAGCAGTACTTC,TRBJ2-7,NA,TRBV2,NA
CASSYDRGEYGYTF,TGTGCCAGCAGCTATGACAGGGGTGAATATGGCTACACCTTC,TRBJ1-2,NA,TRBV7-2,TRBD1
CASSQTPGLGDTQYF,TGCGCCAGCAGTCAAACCCCGGGACTAGGAGATACGCAGTATTTT,TRBJ2-3,once,TRBV5-1,TRBD2
CASGTGSSQETQYF,TGCGCCAGCGGGACAGGGAGTTCTCAGGAGACCCAGTACTTC,TRBJ2-5,NA,TRBV5-1,TRBD1
CASRQGSGNQPQHF,TGTGCCAGCAGGCAGGGTTCGGGCAATCAGCCCCAGCATTTT,TRBJ1-5,NA,TRBV6-1,NA
CASSARTGGAGELFF,TGTGCCAGCAGTGCCCGGACAGGGGGAGCCGGGGAGCTGTTTTTT,TRBJ2-2,NA,TRBV25-1,TRBD1
CAWSPPETGGYEQYF,TGTGCCTGGAGTCCCCCTGAGACAGGGGGTTACGAGCAGTACTTC,TRBJ2-7,few,TRBV30,TRBD1
CASSARQGAEGEAFF,TGTGCCAGCAGCGCCCGACAGGGGGCTGAAGGCGAAGCTTTCTTT,TRBJ1-1,NA,TRBV9,TRBD1
CASSLISGETQYF,TGTGCCAGCAGCTTAATAAGCGGAGAGACCCAGTACTTC,TRBJ2-5,NA,TRBV7-3,NA
CASSPGLAGGDEQFF,TGTGCCAGCAGCCCGGGACTAGCGGGAGGGGATGAGCAGTTCTTC,TRBJ2-1,few,TRBV5-4,TRBD2